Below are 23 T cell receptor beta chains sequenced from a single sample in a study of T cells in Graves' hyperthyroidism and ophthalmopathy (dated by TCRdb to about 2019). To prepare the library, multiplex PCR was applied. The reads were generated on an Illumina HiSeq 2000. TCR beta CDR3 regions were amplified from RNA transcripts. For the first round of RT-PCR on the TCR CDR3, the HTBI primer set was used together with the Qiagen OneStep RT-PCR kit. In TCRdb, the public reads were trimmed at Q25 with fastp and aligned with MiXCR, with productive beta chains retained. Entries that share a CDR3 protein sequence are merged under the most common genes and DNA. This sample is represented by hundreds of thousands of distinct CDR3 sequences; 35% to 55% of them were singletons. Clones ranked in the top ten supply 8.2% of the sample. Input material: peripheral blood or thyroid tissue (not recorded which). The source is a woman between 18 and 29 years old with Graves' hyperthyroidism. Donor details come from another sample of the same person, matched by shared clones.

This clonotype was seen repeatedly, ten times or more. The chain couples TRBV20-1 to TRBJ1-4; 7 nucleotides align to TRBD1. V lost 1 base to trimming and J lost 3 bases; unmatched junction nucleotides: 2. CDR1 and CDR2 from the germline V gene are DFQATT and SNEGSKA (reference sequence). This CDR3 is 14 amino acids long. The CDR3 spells CSARGGQPNEKLFF. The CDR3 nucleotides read TGCAGTGCTAGAGGGGGACAGCCTAATGAAAAACTGTTTTTT.

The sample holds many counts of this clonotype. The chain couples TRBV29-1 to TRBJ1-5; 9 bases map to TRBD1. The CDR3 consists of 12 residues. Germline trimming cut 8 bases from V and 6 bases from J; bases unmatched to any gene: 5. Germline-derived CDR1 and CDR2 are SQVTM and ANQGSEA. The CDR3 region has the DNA TGCAGCACTAGGACAGGGGTTCAGCCCCAGCATTTT. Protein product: CSTRTGVQPQHF. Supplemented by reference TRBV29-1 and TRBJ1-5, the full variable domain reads SAVISQKPSRDICQRGTSLTIQCQVDSQVTMMFWYRQQPGQSLTLIATANQGSEATYESGFVIDKFPISRPNLTFSTLTVSNMSPEDSSIYLCSTRTGVQPQHFGDGTRLSIL.

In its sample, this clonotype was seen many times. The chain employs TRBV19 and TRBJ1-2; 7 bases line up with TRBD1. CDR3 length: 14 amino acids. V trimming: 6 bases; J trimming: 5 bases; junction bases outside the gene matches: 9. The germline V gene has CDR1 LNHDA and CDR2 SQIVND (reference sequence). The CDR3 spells CASSHRDSSYGYTF. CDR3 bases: TGTGCCAGTAGCCACCGGGACAGTTCATATGGCTACACCTTC.

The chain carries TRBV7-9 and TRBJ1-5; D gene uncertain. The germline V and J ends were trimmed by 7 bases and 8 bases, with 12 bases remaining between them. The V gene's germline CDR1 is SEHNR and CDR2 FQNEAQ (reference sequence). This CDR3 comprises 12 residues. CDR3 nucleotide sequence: TGTGCCAGCACCGTATCGGAGGAGCCCCAGCATTTT. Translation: CASTVSEEPQHF.

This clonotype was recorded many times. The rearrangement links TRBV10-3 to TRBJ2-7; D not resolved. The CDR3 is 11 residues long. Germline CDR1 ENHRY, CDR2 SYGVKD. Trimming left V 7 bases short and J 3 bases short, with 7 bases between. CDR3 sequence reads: CAIKASYEQYF. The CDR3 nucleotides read TGTGCCATCAAAGCGAGCTACGAGCAGTACTTC.

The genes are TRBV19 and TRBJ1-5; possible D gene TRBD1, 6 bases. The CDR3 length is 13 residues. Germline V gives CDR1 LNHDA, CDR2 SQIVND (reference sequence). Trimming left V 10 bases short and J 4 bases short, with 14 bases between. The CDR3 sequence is CATQLDRNQPQHF. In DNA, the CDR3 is TGTGCCACTCAACTAGACAGGAATCAGCCCCAGCATTTT.

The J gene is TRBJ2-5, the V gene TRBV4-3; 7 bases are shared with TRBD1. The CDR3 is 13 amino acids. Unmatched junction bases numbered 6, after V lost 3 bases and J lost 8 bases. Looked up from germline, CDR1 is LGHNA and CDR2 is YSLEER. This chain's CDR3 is CASSQRGQDTQYF. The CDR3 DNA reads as TGCGCCAGCAGCCAGAGGGGGCAGGATACCCAGTACTTC.

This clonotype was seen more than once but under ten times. This CDR3 is CASSLTESTEAFF. CDR3 bases: TGTGCCAGCAGTCTTACAGAGAGCACTGAAGCTTTCTTT. The rearrangement uses TRBV27 and TRBJ1-1; D gene unclear. V shed 5 bases and J shed 4 bases, with 11 bases lying between them. This CDR3 has 13 amino acids. Germline V lookup: CDR1 MNHEY, CDR2 SMNVEV (reference sequence).

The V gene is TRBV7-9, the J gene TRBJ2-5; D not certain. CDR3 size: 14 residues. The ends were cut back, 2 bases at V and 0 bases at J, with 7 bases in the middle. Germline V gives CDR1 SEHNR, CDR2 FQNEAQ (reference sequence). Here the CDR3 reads CASSLPWDQETQYF. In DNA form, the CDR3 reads TGTGCCAGCAGCTTACCCTGGGACCAAGAGACCCAGTACTTC.

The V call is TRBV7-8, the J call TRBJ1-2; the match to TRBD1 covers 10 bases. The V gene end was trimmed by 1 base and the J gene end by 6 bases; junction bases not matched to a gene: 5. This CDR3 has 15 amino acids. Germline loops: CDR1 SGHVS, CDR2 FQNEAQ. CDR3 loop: CASSLVTGGADGYTF. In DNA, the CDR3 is TGTGCCAGCAGCTTAGTGACAGGGGGCGCAGATGGCTACACCTTC.

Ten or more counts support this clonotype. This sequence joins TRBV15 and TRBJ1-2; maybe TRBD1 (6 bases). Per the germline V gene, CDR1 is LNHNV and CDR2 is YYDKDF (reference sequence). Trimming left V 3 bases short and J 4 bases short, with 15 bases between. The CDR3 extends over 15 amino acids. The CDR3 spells CATSRTRQETYGYTF. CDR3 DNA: TGTGCCACCAGCAGGACCCGACAGGAAACCTATGGCTACACCTTC.

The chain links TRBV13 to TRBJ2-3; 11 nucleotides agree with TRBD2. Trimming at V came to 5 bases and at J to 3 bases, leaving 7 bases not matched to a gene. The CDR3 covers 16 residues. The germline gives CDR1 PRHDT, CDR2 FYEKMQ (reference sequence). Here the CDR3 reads CASSDGTSGPTDTQYF. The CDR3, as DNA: TGTGCCAGCAGCGACGGGACTAGCGGTCCTACAGATACGCAGTATTTT.

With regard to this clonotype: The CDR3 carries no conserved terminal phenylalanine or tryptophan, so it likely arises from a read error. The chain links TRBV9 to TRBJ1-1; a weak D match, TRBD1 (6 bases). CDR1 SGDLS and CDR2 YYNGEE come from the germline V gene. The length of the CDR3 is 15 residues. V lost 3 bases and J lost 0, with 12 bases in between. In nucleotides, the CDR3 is TGTGCCAGCAGCGGATCACAGGGCATGAACACTGAAGCTTTCCTT. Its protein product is CASSGSQGMNTEAFL.

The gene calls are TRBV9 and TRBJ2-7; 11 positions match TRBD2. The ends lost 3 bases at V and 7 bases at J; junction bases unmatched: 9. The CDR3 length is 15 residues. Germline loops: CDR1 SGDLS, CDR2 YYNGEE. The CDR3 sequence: CASSAGLAELGEQYF. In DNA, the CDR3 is TGTGCCAGCAGCGCGGGACTAGCGGAACTAGGGGAGCAGTACTTC.

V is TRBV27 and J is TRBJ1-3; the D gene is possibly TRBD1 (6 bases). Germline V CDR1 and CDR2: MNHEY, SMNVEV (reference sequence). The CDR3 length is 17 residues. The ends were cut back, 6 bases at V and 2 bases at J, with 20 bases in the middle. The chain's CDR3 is CASSRDSGTYAGNTIYF. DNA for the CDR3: TGTGCCAGCAGCCGGGACTCTGGGACATATGCTGGAAACACCATATATTTT.

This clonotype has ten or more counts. The CDR3 sequence: CASSFTRFSPLHF. The CDR3 bases are TGTGCCAGCAGCTTCACCCGATTTTCACCCCTCCACTTT. This chain connects TRBV7-2 to TRBJ1-6; no clear D. Per germline, CDR1 SGHTA and CDR2 FQGNSA. The CDR3 spans 13 residues. The ends were cut back, 3 bases at V and 9 bases at J, with 9 bases in the middle. Together with reference TRBV7-2 and TRBJ1-6, the CDR3 gives the full variable domain: GAGVSQSPSNKVTEKGKDVELRCDPISGHTALYWYRQSLGQGLEFLIYFQGNSAPDKSGLPSDRFSAERTGGSVSTLTIQRTQQEDSAVYLCASSFTRFSPLHFGNGTRLTVT.

The CDR3 loop is CAIDGLAGPNVLTF. The DNA for the CDR3 is TGTGCCATCGACGGACTAGCGGGACCCAACGTCCTGACTTTC. The V and J genes are TRBV2 and TRBJ2-6; 12 bases fit TRBD2. Germline values: CDR1 SNHLY, CDR2 FYNNEI. The length of the CDR3 is 14 residues. V gave up 10 bases and J gave up 8 bases; unmatched junction bases: 6.

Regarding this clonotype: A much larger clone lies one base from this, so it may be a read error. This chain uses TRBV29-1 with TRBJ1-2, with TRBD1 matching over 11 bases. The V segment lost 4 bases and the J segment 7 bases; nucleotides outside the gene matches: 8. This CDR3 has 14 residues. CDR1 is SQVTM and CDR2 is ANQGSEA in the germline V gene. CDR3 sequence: CSVGGAGQGAGYTF. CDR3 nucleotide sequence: TGCAGCGTTGGAGGTGCAGGACAGGGGGCTGGCTACACCTTC. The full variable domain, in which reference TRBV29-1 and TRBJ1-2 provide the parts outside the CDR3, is SAVISQKPSRDICQRGTSLTIQCQVDSQVTMMFWYRQQPGQSLTLIATANQGSEATYESGFVIDKFPISRPNLTFSTLTVSNMSPEDSSIYLCSVGGAGQGAGYTFGSGTRLTVV.

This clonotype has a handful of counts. The CDR3 sequence: CSARGPAAEQYF. The CDR3 DNA is TGCAGTGCTAGAGGGCCTGCGGCCGAGCAGTACTTC. The rearrangement uses TRBV20-1 and TRBJ2-7, with D unresolved. Germline CDR1 reads DFQATT; CDR2 reads SNEGSKA (reference sequence). This CDR3 has 12 residues. The V gene lost 1 base and the J gene lost 6 bases, with 10 bases spanning the gap.

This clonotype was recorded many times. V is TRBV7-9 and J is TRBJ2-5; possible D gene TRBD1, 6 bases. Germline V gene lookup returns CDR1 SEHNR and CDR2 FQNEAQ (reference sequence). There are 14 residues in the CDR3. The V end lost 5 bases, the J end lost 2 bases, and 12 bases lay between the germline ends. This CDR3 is CASSQTGIQETQYF. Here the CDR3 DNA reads TGTGCCAGCAGCCAGACAGGTATTCAAGAGACCCAGTACTTC. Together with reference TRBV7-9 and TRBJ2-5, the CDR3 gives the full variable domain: DTGVSQNPRHKITKRGQNVTFRCDPISEHNRLYWYRQTLGQGPEFLTYFQNEAQLEKSRLLSDRFSAERPKGSFSTLEIQRTEQGDSAMYLCASSQTGIQETQYFGPGTRLLVL.

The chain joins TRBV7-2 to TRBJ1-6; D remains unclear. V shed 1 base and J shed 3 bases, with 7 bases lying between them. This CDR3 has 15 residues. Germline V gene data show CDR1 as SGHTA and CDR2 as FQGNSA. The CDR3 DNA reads TGTGCCAGCAGCTTAGAGAAGGACTATAATTCACCCCTCCACTTT. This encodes CASSLEKDYNSPLHF.

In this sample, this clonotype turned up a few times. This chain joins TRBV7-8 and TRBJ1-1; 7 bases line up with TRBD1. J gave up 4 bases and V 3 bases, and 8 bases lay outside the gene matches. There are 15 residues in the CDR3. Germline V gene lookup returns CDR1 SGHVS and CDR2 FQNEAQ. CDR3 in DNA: TGTGCCAGCAGCTTTCTGGACAGGACAGGCACTGAAGCTTTCTTT. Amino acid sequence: CASSFLDRTGTEAFF. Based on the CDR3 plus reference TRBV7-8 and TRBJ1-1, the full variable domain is GAGVSQSPRYKVAKRGQDVALRCDPISGHVSLFWYQQALGQGPEFLTYFQNEAQLDKSGLPSDRFFAERPEGSVSTLKIQRTQQEDSAVYLCASSFLDRTGTEAFFGQGTRLTVV.

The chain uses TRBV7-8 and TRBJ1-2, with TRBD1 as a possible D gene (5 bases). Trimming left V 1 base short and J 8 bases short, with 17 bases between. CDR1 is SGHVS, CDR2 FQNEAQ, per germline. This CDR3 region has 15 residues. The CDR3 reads CASSLVGRVRDGYTF. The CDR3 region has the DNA TGTGCCAGCAGCTTAGTAGGACGAGTTCGGGACGGCTACACCTTC. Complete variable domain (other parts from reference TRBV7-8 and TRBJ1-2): GAGVSQSPRYKVAKRGQDVALRCDPISGHVSLFWYQQALGQGPEFLTYFQNEAQLDKSGLPSDRFFAERPEGSVSTLKIQRTQQEDSAVYLCASSLVGRVRDGYTFGSGTRLTVV.